This T cell receptor (beta chain) was retrieved from a study of technical replicates of blood from a few donors. The germline gives CDR1 SEHNR, CDR2 FQNEAQ (reference sequence). The CDR3 covers 16 residues. The V segment lost 3 bases and the J segment 2 bases; nucleotides outside the gene matches: 8. The protocol was immunoSEQ multiplex PCR, while the TCRdb copy is restricted to in-frame clones and leaves out a portion. The sample gives tens of thousands of clones, roughly 89% of which show up once; approximately 5% is in the top ten. The clonotype was recovered from a human donor in good health. Some clones in this sample may be carry-over from other donors' samples. This chain joins TRBV7-9 and TRBJ2-7, with TRBD1 identical over 9 bases. Sequenced: PBMCs. CDR3 DNA sequence: TGTGCCAGCAGCTTCCCCGGGACAGGGACCCCCTACGAGCAGTACTTC. Translating it yields CASSFPGTGTPYEQYF.